The 2 T cell receptor beta chains given below trace back to one sample, sequenced in a study of memory CD4+ T cells and cytomegalovirus serostatus. The sort gate was single viable CD3+CD4+CD8-CD45RO+ cells for memory CD4+ T cells. Produced via immunoSEQ multiplex PCR; TCRdb's table is partial and in-frame only. The table has 50,000 to 70,000 clones, about 80% seen once. The sample consisted of memory CD4+ T cells from blood. These receptors were collected from an adult in good health and CMV-seropositive.

The rearrangement joins TRBV7-9 to TRBJ1-2; D may be TRBD1 (6 bases). The V gene lost 1 base and the J gene lost 2 bases, with 14 bases spanning the gap. CDR3 length: 16 residues. CDR1 is SEHNR, CDR2 FQNEAQ, per germline (reference sequence). This CDR3 is CASSLGGRTPNYGYTF. DNA for the CDR3: TGTGCCAGCAGCTTAGGGGGGCGGACACCGAACTATGGCTACACCTTC.

J is TRBJ2-2 and V is TRBV2; D is unclear. In germline, CDR1 is SNHLY, CDR2 FYNNEI. V lost 3 bases and J 7 bases, leaving 6 bases between the germline ends. CDR3 length: 12 amino acids. The CDR3, as DNA: TGTGCCAGCAGTGAGCTAGGCGGGGAGCTGTTTTTT. This encodes CASSELGGELFF.